This section outlines one TCR beta chain sequence together with its context. Its antigen is not known. Everyone who donated was a healthy bone marrow donor. The data derive from a study of cytomegalovirus exposure and HLA in healthy donors. Across the study: T cells numbering about 179 million yielded more than 95 million unique TCR beta sequences in an earlier analysis. Study outcomes and limitations: Analysis was performed later, and it showed HLA-associated TCR beta chains to be more clonally expanded than equally common others. TCR beta chain V- and J-gene trimming was linked, in a later analysis, to a missense variant in DCLRE1C.

Unmatched junction bases numbered 3, after V lost 2 bases and J lost 1 base. The CDR3 consists of 16 residues. CDR1 and CDR2 from the germline V gene are SGHRS and YFSETQ. The PCR made use of 60 Vbeta and 13 Jbeta primers. Generated by immunoSEQ multiplex PCR, the TCRdb table keeps only in-frame clones and is missing some. The table shows over 150,000 clones, with around 68% occurring only once. Sequences were obtained from PBMCs. J is TRBJ2-2 and V is TRBV5-1, with 9 bases fitting TRBD2. The clonotype was recovered from a man aged 50 to 60 in good health and CMV-seronegative. The CDR3: CASSFIAGVNTGELFF. The CDR3 DNA follows: TGCGCCAGCAGCTTCATAGCGGGGGTGAACACCGGGGAGCTGTTTTTT.